This section outlines one T cell receptor beta chain sequence together with its context. The entry originates in a study of blood T cell repertoires in COVID-19. Data came from immunoSEQ multiplex PCR; TCRdb stores just in-frame clones and leaves some out. The sample has a few hundred thousand clones, roughly 87% seen once. This sequence was found in a woman in her 30s who had recovered from COVID-19. Sample: PBMCs or T cells enriched from blood (not recorded which).

As DNA, the CDR3 is TGCGCCAGCAGCGCCTGGACAGGGGGCAATTCACCCCTCCACTTT. It encodes CASSAWTGGNSPLHF. This rearrangement joins TRBV5-1 to TRBJ1-6, with 11 bases matching TRBD1. Germline CDR1 is SGHRS and CDR2 is YFSETQ. V was clipped by 4 bases and J by 7 bases; unmatched bases: 4. This CDR3 region has 15 residues.